One and the same sample provided the 3 T cell receptor beta chains below, sequenced in a study of early T cells in non-severe SARS-CoV-2 infection. One entry per CDR3 protein, called by TCRdb with MiXCR from the 5' RACE reads. Of 70,000 to 75,000 distinct CDR3 sequences in the sample, roughly 12% were seen once. Material for sequencing was whole blood. The receptors were sampled from an adult who was a healthcare worker with PCR-confirmed SARS-CoV-2 infection or an uninfected control (not recorded which).

The rearrangement uses TRBV7-6 and TRBJ2-5; D gene unclear. V was trimmed by 2 bases and J by 4 bases, leaving 14 bases between them. Germline-derived CDR1 and CDR2 are SGHVS and FNYEAQ. The CDR3 loop spans 15 amino acids. CDR3 in DNA: TGTGCCAGCAGCTTAAGGGCCCAGACCCCAGAGACCCAGTACTTC. Translation: CASSLRAQTPETQYF.

J is TRBJ2-4 and V is TRBV7-9; the D gene is possibly TRBD2 (5 bases). Trimming took off 5 bases at V and 7 bases at J, with 12 bases between the two ends. The CDR3 extends over 13 amino acids. Germline V CDR1 and CDR2: SEHNR, FQNEAQ (reference sequence). The DNA of the CDR3 is TGTGCCAGCAGCCCGGGGTGCCCCAACATTCAGTACTTC. Translation: CASSPGCPNIQYF. Supplemented by reference TRBV7-9 and TRBJ2-4, the full variable domain reads DTGVSQNPRHKITKRGQNVTFRCDPISEHNRLYWYRQTLGQGPEFLTYFQNEAQLEKSRLLSDRFSAERPKGSFSTLEIQRTEQGDSAMYLCASSPGCPNIQYFGAGTRLSVL.

This clonotype has ten or more counts. The chain combines TRBV5-1 with TRBJ2-2; D is undetermined. The CDR3 totals 14 residues. V shed 0 bases and J shed 4 bases, with 7 bases lying between them. Germline V CDR1 and CDR2: SGHRS, YFSETQ. The CDR3 DNA reads as TGCGCCAGCAGCTTGGGACATTCCACCGGGGAGCTGTTTTTT. Amino acids: CASSLGHSTGELFF.